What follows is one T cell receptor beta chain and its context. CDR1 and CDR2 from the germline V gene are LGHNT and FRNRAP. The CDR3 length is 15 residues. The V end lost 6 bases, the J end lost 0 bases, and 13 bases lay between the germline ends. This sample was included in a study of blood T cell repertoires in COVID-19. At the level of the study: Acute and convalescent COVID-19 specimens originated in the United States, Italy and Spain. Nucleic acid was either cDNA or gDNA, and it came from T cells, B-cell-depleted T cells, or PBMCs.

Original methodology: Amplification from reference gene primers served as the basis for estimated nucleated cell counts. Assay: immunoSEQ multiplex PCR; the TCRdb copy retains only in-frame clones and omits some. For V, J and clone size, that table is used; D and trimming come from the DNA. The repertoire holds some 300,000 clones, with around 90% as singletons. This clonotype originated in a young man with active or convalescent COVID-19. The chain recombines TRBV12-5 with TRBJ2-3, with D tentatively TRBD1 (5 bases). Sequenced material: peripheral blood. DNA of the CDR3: TGTGCTAGTGGAACCGGACAAGGTAGCACAGATACGCAGTATTTT. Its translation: CASGTGQGSTDTQYF.